Presented here are 20 T cell receptor beta chains from one specimen sequenced in a study of cytomegalovirus exposure and HLA in healthy donors. Use of 60 Vbeta and 13 Jbeta primers characterized the PCR. The method was immunoSEQ multiplex PCR; TCRdb's version includes in-frame clones alone and lacks a portion of them. In the table there are roughly 120,000 clones, around a tenth of which are singletons. Material for sequencing was PBMCs. These receptor sequences come from a man aged 25 to 45 in good health and CMV-seronegative.

The table lists this clone with a few counts. This chain connects TRBV11-3 to TRBJ2-2; 7 bases agree with TRBD1. There are 14 residues in the CDR3. CDR1 is SGHNT, CDR2 YENEEA, per germline. The ends lost 3 bases at V and 4 bases at J; junction bases unmatched: 2. The CDR3 DNA reads TGTGCCAGCAGCTTGGCAGGGGGCACCGGGGAGCTGTTTTTT. Protein sequence: CASSLAGGTGELFF.

This clone was found a few times. The gene calls are TRBV7-9 and TRBJ2-7, with D perhaps matching TRBD1 (6 bases). V lost 5 bases, J lost 5 bases, and 10 bases lay in between. The CDR3 length is 12 residues. CDR1 is SEHNR and CDR2 is FQNEAQ in the germline V gene (reference sequence). The CDR3 region has the DNA TGTGCCAGCAGCCCGCAGGGGCACGAGCAGTACTTC. Protein product: CASSPQGHEQYF.

This clone was seen a few times. The genes are TRBV19 and TRBJ2-1; possibly TRBD2 for D (5 bases). CDR1 is LNHDA and CDR2 is SQIVND in the germline V gene (reference sequence). The CDR3 contains 12 residues. The V end lost 1 base, the J end lost 10 bases, and 8 bases lay between the germline ends. The CDR3 reads CASSIGGDEQFF. DNA for the CDR3: TGTGCCAGTAGTATAGGGGGAGACGAGCAGTTCTTC.

The chain links TRBV4-3 to TRBJ2-3; 7 nucleotides align to TRBD1. J was trimmed by 3 bases and V by 0 bases; bases with no gene match: 9. The V gene's germline CDR1 is LGHNA and CDR2 YSLEER. This CDR3 comprises 17 residues. In nucleotides, the CDR3 is TGCGCCAGCAGCCAAGAAGTCCCCGGGACAGCTACAGATACGCAGTATTTT. Its translation is CASSQEVPGTATDTQYF.

This sequence joins TRBV19 and TRBJ2-2; D may be TRBD2 (7 bases). Deletions cut 3 bases from V and 10 bases from J, with 18 bases between. CDR3 length: 15 amino acids. The germline V gene encodes CDR1 LNHDA and CDR2 SQIVND (reference sequence). The CDR3 coding sequence is TGTGCCAGTAGTATCGGAGGGGGGGCAGGGGAGGAGCTGTTTTTT. The encoded protein is CASSIGGGAGEELFF.

The CDR3, as DNA: TGTGCCAGCAAAAGACTAGGGGGCACCACTGAAGCTTTCTTT. It translates to CASKRLGGTTEAFF. This chain connects TRBV6-1 to TRBJ1-1; 7 bases are shared with TRBD1. CDR3 size: 14 residues. Germline loops: CDR1 MNHNS, CDR2 SASEGT. The trim removed 7 bases at V and 4 bases at J, leaving 9 bases unmatched.

V is TRBV2 and J is TRBJ2-7, with D maybe TRBD1 (6 bases). The V end lost 3 bases, the J end lost 6 bases, and 15 bases lay between the germline ends. Per germline, CDR1 SNHLY and CDR2 FYNNEI. There are 14 residues in the CDR3. The CDR3 loop is CASSEGTQVSEQYF. CDR3 coding DNA: TGTGCCAGCAGTGAGGGGACACAGGTCTCCGAGCAGTACTTC.

The genes are TRBV10-2 and TRBJ1-2; D possibly corresponds to TRBD1 (5 bases). This CDR3 is 17 amino acids long. V lost 5 bases, J lost 2 bases, and 21 bases lay in between. CDR1 is WSHSY, CDR2 SAAADI, per germline. The CDR3 region is CASSPPPGGGVNYGYTF. CDR3 nucleotides: TGCGCCAGCAGTCCCCCCCCAGGTGGGGGGGTAAACTATGGCTACACCTTC.

This clone was counted only a few times. The rearrangement uses TRBV2 and TRBJ1-4, with 7 bases lining up with TRBD1. CDR1 is SNHLY and CDR2 is FYNNEI in the germline V gene. The CDR3 contains 15 residues. Losses at the gene ends were 7 bases for V and 0 bases for J; bases not matched to a gene: 5. CDR3 residues: CASNGDSTTNEKLFF. The CDR3 DNA sequence: TGTGCCAGCAATGGGGACAGCACAACTAATGAAAAACTGTTTTTT. The whole variable domain, filled in from reference TRBV2 and TRBJ1-4, reads EPEVTQTPSHQVTQMGQEVILRCVPISNHLYFYWYRQILGQKVEFLVSFYNNEISEKSEIFDDQFSVERPDGSNFTLKIRSTKLEDSAMYFCASNGDSTTNEKLFFGSGTQLSVL.

V is TRBV30 and J is TRBJ2-5; no firm D call. Trimming shortened V by 0 bases and J by 8 bases, and 4 bases separated the two germline ends. CDR1 and CDR2 from the germline V gene are GTSNPN and SVGIG (reference sequence). This CDR3 spans 10 amino acids. The CDR3 region is CAWSVLTQYF. In DNA form, the CDR3 reads TGTGCCTGGAGTGTTCTCACCCAGTACTTC.

Remarks on this clone: One junction end disagrees with the germline gene, perhaps due to a read error. The chain is built from TRBV7-6 and TRBJ2-7; D might be TRBD2 (5 bases). The CDR3 runs to 15 residues. Germline CDR1 and CDR2: SGHVS and FNYEAQ. CDR3 amino acids: CASSLEPGISAGTDF. CDR3 bases: TGTGCCAGCAGCTTAGAGCCCGGGATTTCTGCCGGTACGGACTTC.

This chain links TRBV19 with TRBJ1-2, with unresolved D. Germline V lookup: CDR1 LNHDA, CDR2 SQIVND (reference sequence). With 11 bases removed from V and 6 bases from J, the gap between germline ends came to 19 bases. CDR3 size: 13 residues. CDR3 in amino acids: CASSPSFENGYTF. CDR3 DNA: TGTGCCTCCTCCCCCTCTTTCGAGAATGGCTACACCTTC.

This clone was seen only a few times. The J gene is TRBJ2-5, the V gene TRBV29-1, with 7 bases identical to TRBD1. The CDR3 has 12 amino acids. Germline CDR1 is SQVTM and CDR2 is ANQGSEA. V lost 8 bases to trimming and J lost 6 bases; unmatched junction nucleotides: 9. The DNA of the CDR3 is TGCAGCTTTTTCGGGGACAGCCAGACCCAGTACTTC. It yields the protein CSFFGDSQTQYF.

This clone was seen a handful of times. This chain joins TRBV13 and TRBJ1-1; TRBD1 aligns across 11 bases. This CDR3 has 17 residues. Germline loops: CDR1 PRHDT, CDR2 FYEKMQ (reference sequence). The ends lost 5 bases at V and 4 bases at J; junction bases unmatched: 12. CDR3 region: CASSRLNPGTGGTEAFF. The CDR3 DNA follows: TGTGCCAGCAGCCGCCTTAACCCCGGGACAGGGGGCACTGAAGCTTTCTTT.

In this sample, this clone turned up a few times. CDR3 amino acids: CASSPPLGQASHANEQFF. Here the CDR3 DNA reads TGTGCCAGCTCACCCCCGCTGGGACAGGCTAGTCACGCCAATGAGCAGTTCTTC. The rearrangement links TRBV18 to TRBJ2-1; 8 positions match TRBD1. This CDR3 contains 18 residues. J was trimmed by 6 bases and V by 3 bases; bases with no gene match: 16. From germline, CDR1 is KGHSH and CDR2 LQKENI.

A few counts support this clone. The chain uses TRBV6-1 and TRBJ1-1; the D gene is possibly TRBD1 (5 bases). With 7 bases removed from V and 2 bases from J, the gap between germline ends came to 11 bases. The CDR3 length is 13 residues. Germline CDR1 and CDR2: MNHNS and SASEGT. CDR3 sequence: CASIRGFNTEAFF. The CDR3 DNA reads as TGTGCCAGCATCCGGGGGTTCAACACTGAAGCTTTCTTT.

This sequence joins TRBV18 and TRBJ2-2; 7 bases are shared with TRBD1. The V segment lost 8 bases and the J segment 1 base; nucleotides outside the gene matches: 7. The CDR3 contains 15 residues. Germline V gene data show CDR1 as KGHSH and CDR2 as LQKENI. CDR3 amino acids: CASPRQGRNTGELFF. In DNA, the CDR3 is TGTGCCAGCCCTCGACAGGGAAGGAACACCGGGGAGCTGTTTTTT.

This clone was observed a few times. This CDR3 is missing its conserved last phenylalanine or tryptophan, likely due to a read error. The V and J genes are TRBV5-1 and TRBJ1-2; no definite D call. CDR3 size: 13 residues. From germline, CDR1 is SGHRS and CDR2 YFSETQ. V was shortened by 2 bases and J by 3 bases, with 8 bases between the two germline ends. CDR3 in DNA: TGCGCCAGCAGCTTAAGGTCTTACTATGGCTACACCGTC. It encodes CASSLRSYYGYTV.

The chain carries TRBV19 and TRBJ2-3, with a tentative D call TRBD2 (6 bases). CDR3 length equals 14 residues. Trimming removed 1 base at V and 8 bases at J, with 13 bases between. CDR1 and CDR2 (germline): LNHDA, SQIVND (reference sequence). Written as DNA, the CDR3 is TGTGCCAGTAGTATAGTTGGCGGGGCCCGTACGCAGTATTTT. Translating gives CASSIVGGARTQYF.

This clone was seen a handful of times. The gene calls are TRBV1 and TRBJ2-7; the table's D call TRBD1 went unverified against the DNA. TRBV1 is shown as a pseudogene. The CDR3 is made up of 15 amino acids. As DNA, the CDR3 is TGCACCAGCAGCCAAGGTGTCAGGGGGGCCTACGAGCAGTACTTC. The encoded protein is CTSSQGVRGAYEQYF.